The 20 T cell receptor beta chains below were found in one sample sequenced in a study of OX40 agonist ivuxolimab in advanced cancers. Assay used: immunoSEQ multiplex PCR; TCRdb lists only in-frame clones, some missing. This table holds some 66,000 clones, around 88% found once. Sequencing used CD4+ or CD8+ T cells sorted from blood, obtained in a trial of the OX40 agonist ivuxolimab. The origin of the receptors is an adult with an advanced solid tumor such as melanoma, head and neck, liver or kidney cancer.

The CDR3 loop reads CASSDPGRYDYGYTF. The CDR3 DNA reads as TGTGCCAGCAGTGATCCAGGGAGGTACGACTATGGCTACACCTTC. This chain connects TRBV2 to TRBJ1-2, with D possibly being TRBD1 (5 bases). Trimming took off 3 bases at V and 3 bases at J, with 14 bases between the two ends. The CDR3 has 15 residues. Germline V gene data show CDR1 as SNHLY and CDR2 as FYNNEI.

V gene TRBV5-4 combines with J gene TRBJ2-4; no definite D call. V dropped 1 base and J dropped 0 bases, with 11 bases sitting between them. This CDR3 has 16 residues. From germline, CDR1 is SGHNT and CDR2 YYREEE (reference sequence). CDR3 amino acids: CASSLQELIAKNIQYF. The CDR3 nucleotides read TGTGCCAGCAGCTTGCAAGAACTCATAGCCAAAAACATTCAGTACTTC. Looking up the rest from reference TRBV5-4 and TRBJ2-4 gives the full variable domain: ETGVTQSPTHLIKTRGQQVTLRCSSQSGHNTVSWYQQALGQGPQFIFQYYREEENGRGNFPPRFSGLQFPNYSSELNVNALELDDSALYLCASSLQELIAKNIQYFGAGTRLSVL.

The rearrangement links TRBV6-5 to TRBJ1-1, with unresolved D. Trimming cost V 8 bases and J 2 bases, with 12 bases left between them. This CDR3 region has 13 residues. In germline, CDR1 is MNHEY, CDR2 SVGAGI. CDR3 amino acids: CASGAKANTEAFF. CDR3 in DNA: TGTGCCAGCGGAGCCAAGGCCAACACTGAAGCTTTCTTT.

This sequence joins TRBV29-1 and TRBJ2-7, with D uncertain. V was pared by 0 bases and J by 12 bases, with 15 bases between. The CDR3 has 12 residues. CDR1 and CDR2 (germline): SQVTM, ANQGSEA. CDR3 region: CSVEDAGRRRYF. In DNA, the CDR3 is TGCAGCGTTGAAGACGCCGGCAGACGGCGGTACTTC.

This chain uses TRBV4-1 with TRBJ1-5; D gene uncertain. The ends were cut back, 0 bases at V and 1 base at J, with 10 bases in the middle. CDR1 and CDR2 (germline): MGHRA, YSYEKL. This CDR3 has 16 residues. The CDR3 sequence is CASSQEVAQSNQPQHF. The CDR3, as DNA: TGCGCCAGCAGCCAAGAGGTGGCGCAGAGCAATCAGCCCCAGCATTTT.

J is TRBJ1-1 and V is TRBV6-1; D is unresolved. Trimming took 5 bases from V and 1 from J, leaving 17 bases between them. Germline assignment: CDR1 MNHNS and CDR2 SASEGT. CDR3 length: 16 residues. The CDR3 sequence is CASSQGRHQRNTEAFF. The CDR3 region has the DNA TGTGCCAGCAGTCAAGGAAGACACCAAAGGAACACTGAAGCTTTCTTT.

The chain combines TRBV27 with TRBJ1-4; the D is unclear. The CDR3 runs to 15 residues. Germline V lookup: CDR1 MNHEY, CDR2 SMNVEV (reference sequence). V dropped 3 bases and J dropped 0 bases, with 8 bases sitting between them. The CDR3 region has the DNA TGTGCCAGCAGTTTCAGGTGGTCAACTAATGAAAAACTGTTTTTT. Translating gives CASSFRWSTNEKLFF. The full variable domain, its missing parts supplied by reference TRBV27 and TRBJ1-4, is EAQVTQNPRYLITVTGKKLTVTCSQNMNHEYMSWYRQDPGLGLRQIYYSMNVEVTDKGDVPEGYKVSRKEKRNFPLILESPSPNQTSLYFCASSFRWSTNEKLFFGSGTQLSVL.

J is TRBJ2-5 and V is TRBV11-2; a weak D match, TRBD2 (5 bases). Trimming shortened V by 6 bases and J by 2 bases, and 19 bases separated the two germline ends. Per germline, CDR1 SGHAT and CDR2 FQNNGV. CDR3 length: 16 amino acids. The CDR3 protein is CASRYTAQRTQETQYF. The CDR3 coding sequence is TGTGCCAGCAGATATACAGCCCAACGGACTCAAGAGACCCAGTACTTC.

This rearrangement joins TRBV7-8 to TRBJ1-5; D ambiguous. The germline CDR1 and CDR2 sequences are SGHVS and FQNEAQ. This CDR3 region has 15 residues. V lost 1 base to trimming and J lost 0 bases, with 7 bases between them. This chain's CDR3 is CASSLVRNSNQPQHF. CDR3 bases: TGTGCCAGCAGCTTAGTTAGGAATAGCAATCAGCCCCAGCATTTT.

CDR3 sequence: CAWSSTGGHEQFF. CDR3 DNA sequence: TGTGCCTGGAGTTCCACAGGGGGCCATGAGCAGTTCTTC. The rearrangement links TRBV30 to TRBJ2-1; 9 bases are shared with TRBD1. V lost 2 bases to trimming and J lost 8 bases; unmatched junction nucleotides: 4. The CDR3 loop spans 13 amino acids. Looked up from germline, CDR1 is GTSNPN and CDR2 is SVGIG (reference sequence).

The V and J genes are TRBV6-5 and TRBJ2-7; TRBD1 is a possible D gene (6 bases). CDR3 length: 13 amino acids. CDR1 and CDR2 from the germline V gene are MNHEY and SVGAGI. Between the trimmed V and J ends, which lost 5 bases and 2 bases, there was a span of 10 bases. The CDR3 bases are TGTGCCAGCAGTGACAGGAGCGCCTACGAGCAGTACTTC. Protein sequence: CASSDRSAYEQYF.

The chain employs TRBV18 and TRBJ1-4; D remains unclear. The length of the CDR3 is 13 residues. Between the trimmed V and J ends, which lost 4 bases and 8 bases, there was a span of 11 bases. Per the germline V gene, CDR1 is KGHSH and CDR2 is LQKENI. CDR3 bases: TGTGCCAGCTCACGTGAGGAAGGCGAAAAACTGTTTTTT. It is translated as CASSREEGEKLFF.

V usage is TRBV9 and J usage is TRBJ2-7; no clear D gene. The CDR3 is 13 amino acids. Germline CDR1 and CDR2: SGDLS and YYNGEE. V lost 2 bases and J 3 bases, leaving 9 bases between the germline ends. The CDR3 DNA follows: TGTGCCAGCAGCGTTGCCACAAACTACGAGCAGTACTTC. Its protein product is CASSVATNYEQYF. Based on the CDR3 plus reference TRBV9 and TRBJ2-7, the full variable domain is DSGVTQTPKHLITATGQRVTLRCSPRSGDLSVYWYQQSLDQGLQFLIQYYNGEERAKGNILERFSAQQFPDLHSELNLSSLELGDSALYFCASSVATNYEQYFGPGTRLTVT.

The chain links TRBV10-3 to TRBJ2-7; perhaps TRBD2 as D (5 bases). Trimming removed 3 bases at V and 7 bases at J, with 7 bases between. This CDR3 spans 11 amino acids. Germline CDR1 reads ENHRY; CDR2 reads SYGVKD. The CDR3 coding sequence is TGTGCCATCAGTGAACTAGGGGAGCAGTACTTC. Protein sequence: CAISELGEQYF.

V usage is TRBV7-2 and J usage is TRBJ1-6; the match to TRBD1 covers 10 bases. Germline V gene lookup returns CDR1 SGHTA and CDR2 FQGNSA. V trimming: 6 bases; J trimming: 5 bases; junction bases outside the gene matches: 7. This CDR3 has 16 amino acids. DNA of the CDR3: TGTGCCAGCAGGCAAACCGGGACAGGGGATAATTCACCCCTCCACTTT. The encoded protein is CASRQTGTGDNSPLHF.

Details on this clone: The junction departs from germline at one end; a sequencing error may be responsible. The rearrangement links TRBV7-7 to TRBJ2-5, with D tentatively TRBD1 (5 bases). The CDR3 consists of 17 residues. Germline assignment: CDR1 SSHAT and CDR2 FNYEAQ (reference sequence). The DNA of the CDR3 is TGTGCTAGCAGCTTAGGATTAGGTGGGGCTTTCCAAGAGACCCAGTACTTC. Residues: CASSLGLGGAFQETQYF.

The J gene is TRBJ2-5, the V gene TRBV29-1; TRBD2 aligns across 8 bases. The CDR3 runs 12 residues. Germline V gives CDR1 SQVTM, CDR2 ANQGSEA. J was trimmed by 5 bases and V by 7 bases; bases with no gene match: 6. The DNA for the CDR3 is TGCAGCGCGGGAGGGGTGAGGGAGACCCAGTACTTC. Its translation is CSAGGVRETQYF.

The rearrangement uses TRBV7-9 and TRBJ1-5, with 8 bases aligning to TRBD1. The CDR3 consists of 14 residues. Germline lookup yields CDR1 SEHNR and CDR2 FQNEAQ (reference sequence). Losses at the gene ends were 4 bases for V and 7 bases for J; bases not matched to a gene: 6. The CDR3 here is CASSSDREVQPQHF. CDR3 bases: TGTGCCAGCAGCTCGGACAGGGAGGTACAGCCCCAGCATTTT.

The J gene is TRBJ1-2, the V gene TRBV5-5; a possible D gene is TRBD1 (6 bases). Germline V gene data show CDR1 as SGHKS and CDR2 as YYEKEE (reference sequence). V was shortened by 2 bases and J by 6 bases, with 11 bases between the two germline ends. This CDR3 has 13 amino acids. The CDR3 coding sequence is TGTGCCAGCAGCTTCACAGGGACGGATGGCTACACCTTC. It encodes CASSFTGTDGYTF. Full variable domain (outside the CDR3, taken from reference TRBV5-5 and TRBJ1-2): DAGVTQSPTHLIKTRGQQVTLRCSPISGHKSVSWYQQVLGQGPQFIFQYYEKEERGRGNFPDRFSARQFPNYSSELNVNALLLGDSALYLCASSFTGTDGYTFGSGTRLTVV.

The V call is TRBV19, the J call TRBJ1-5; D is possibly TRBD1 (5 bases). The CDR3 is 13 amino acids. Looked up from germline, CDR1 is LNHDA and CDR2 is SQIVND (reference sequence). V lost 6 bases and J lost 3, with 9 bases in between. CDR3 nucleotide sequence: TGTGCCAGTAGCCCGGGACCCAATCAGCCCCAGCATTTT. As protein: CASSPGPNQPQHF. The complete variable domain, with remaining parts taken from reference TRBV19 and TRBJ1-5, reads DGGITQSPKYLFRKEGQNVTLSCEQNLNHDAMYWYRQDPGQGLRLIYYSQIVNDFQKGDIAEGYSVSREKKESFPLTVTSAQKNPTAFYLCASSPGPNQPQHFGDGTRLSIL.